This section outlines one T cell receptor (beta chain) sequence together with its context. Its antigen remains unidentified. The data originate from a study of graft-versus-host responses after intestinal transplantation. The overall study: Multivisceral, liver-intestinal, or isolated intestinal grafts were transplanted into recipients. Recipients were all induced with anti-thymocyte globulin, then given tacrolimus and steroids for 2 to 4 years.

Findings of the study overall: Early post-transplant declines in HvG were associated with peak levels of circulating GvH clones.

Generated by immunoSEQ multiplex PCR, the TCRdb table keeps only in-frame clones and is missing some. The data hold some 85,000 clones, with about 90% observed a single time. This TCR was recovered from a human donor who was the organ donor for an intestinal transplant. This material consisted of unstimulated CD8+ T cells sorted from spleen or lymph node cells, taken before transplant.

The CDR3, as DNA: TGTGCCAGCAGTTCCGGGACAGACTACGAGCAGTACTTC. It yields the protein CASSSGTDYEQYF. This sequence joins TRBV6-5 and TRBJ2-5; 7 nucleotides agree with TRBD1. The better agreement between TRBJ2-7 and the DNA end casts doubt on the J call. Germline CDR1 reads MNHEY; CDR2 reads SVGAGI. This CDR3 has 13 residues.